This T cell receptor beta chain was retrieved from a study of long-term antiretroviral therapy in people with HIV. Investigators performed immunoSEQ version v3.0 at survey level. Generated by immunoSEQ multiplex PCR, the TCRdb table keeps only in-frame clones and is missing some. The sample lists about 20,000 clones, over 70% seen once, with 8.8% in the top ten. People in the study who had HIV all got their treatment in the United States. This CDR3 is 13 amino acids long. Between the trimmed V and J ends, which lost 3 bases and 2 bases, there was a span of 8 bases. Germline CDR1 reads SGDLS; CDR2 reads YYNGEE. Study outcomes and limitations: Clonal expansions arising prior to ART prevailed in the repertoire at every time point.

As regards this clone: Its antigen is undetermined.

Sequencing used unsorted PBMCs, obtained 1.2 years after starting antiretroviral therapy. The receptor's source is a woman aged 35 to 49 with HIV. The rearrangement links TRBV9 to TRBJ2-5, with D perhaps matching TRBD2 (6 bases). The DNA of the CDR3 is TGTGCCAGCAGCGGGGACTGGCAAGAGACCCAGTACTTC. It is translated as CASSGDWQETQYF.